This T cell receptor beta chain was documented in a study of T cells in Graves' hyperthyroidism and ophthalmopathy. Overall study findings and caveats: Ophthalmopathy prediction by the model preceded onset by a median approximately 6.9 months. Blood also held most thyroid clonotypes expanded beyond 0.001.

The table lists this clonotype with many counts. The antigen is unknown. TCR beta CDR3 sequences were amplified from RNA transcripts. A set of HTBI primers served as the primers for a first-round RT-PCR of the TCR CDR3. TCRdb recomputed calls from the multiplex PCR reads with MiXCR, one row per CDR3 protein. The sample shows approximately 320,000 distinct CDR3 sequences, roughly 17% of them seen only once. The CDR3 consists of 15 residues. The V gene end was trimmed by 4 bases and the J gene end by 5 bases; junction bases not matched to a gene: 4. Per the germline V gene, CDR1 is MDHEN and CDR2 is SYDVKM. Clinical symptoms, serum thyroxine, TRAb, thyroid ultrasound and orbital computed tomography established diagnosis.

The receptor comes from a young man with Graves' hyperthyroidism. The sample comprised blood. This chain connects TRBV28 to TRBJ2-5; 13 bases agree with TRBD2. CDR3 sequence reads: CASSWTSGSLETQYF. As DNA, the CDR3 is TGTGCCAGCAGTTGGACTAGCGGGAGTCTTGAGACCCAGTACTTC.